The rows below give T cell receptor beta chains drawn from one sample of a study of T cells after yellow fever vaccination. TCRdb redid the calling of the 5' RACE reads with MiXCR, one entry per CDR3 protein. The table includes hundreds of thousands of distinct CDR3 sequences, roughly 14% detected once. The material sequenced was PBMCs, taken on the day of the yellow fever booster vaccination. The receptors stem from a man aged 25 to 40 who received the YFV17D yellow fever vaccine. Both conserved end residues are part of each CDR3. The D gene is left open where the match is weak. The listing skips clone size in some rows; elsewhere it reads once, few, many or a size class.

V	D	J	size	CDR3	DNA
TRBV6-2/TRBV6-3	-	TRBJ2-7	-	CASRTMNSLSEQYF	TGTGCCAGCAGAACAATGAATTCGTTGTCGGAGCAGTACTTC
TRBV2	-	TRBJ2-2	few	CANSQGYTGELFF	TGTGCCAACTCACAGGGTTACACCGGGGAGCTGTTTTTT
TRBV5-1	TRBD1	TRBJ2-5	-	CASSYSPGQVAETQYF	TGCGCCAGCAGTTACTCACCGGGACAGGTGGCCGAGACCCAGTACTTC
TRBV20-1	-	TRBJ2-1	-	CSARDRMRGVYNEQFF	TGCAGTGCTAGAGATCGTATGAGGGGGGTCTACAATGAGCAGTTCTTC
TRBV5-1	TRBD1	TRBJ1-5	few	CARNAGTGGSNQPQHF	TGCGCCAGAAACGCCGGGACAGGGGGTAGCAATCAGCCCCAGCATTTT
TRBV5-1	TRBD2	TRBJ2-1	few	CASTPGLAGEGTEQFF	TGCGCCAGCACACCGGGACTAGCGGGAGAGGGGACTGAGCAGTTCTTC
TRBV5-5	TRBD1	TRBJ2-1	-	CASSLTGGRDNEQFF	TGTGCCAGCAGCTTGACAGGGGGTCGGGACAATGAGCAGTTCTTC
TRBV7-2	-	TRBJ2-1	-	CASSLARSSSEQFF	TGTGCCAGCAGCTTAGCGAGGAGTTCCAGTGAGCAGTTCTTC
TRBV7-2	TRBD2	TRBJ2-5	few	CASSFMSTVRDGPTSGAETQYF	TGTGCCAGCAGCTTTATGAGTACGGTCCGGGACGGTCCGACTAGCGGGGCTGAGACCCAGTACTTC
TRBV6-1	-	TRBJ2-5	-	CASSSGPPPETQYF	TGTGCCAGCAGCAGCGGACCCCCTCCCGAGACCCAGTACTTC
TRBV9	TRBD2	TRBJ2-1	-	CASSVGGTSGSLNEQFF	TGTGCCAGCAGCGTTGGGGGGACTAGCGGGAGCCTCAATGAGCAGTTCTTC
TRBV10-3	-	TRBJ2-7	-	CAISDRQGYEQYF	TGTGCCATCAGTGACCGCCAGGGCTACGAGCAGTACTTC
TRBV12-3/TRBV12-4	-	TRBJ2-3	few	CASREGSDTQYF	TGTGCCAGCAGAGAGGGCTCAGATACGCAGTATTTT
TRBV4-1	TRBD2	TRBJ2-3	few	CASSQELAGGSTDTQYF	TGCGCCAGCAGCCAAGAACTAGCGGGAGGGAGCACAGATACGCAGTATTTT
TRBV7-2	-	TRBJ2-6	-	CASDSSSGANVLTF	TGTGCCTCAGATTCGAGCTCTGGGGCCAACGTCCTGACTTTC
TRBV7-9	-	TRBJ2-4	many	CASSLEALAKNIQYF	TGTGCCAGCAGCTTAGAGGCCCTAGCCAAAAACATTCAGTACTTC
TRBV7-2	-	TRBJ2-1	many	CASSTPNEQFF	TGTGCCAGCTCTACGCCGAATGAGCAGTTCTTC
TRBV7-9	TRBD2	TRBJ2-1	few	CASSAYVQAGGNEQFF	TGTGCCAGCAGCGCTTACGTCCAAGCGGGAGGGAATGAGCAGTTCTTC
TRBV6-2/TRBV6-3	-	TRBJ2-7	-	CASTLAGLHYEQYF	TGTGCCAGCACCCTGGCGGGGCTACACTACGAGCAGTACTTC
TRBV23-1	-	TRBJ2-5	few	CASSQSKSFLQETQYF	TGCGCCAGCAGTCAATCTAAAAGCTTCCTCCAAGAGACCCAGTACTTC
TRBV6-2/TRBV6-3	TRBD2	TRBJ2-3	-	CASVKRSGSSDTQYF	TGTGCCAGCGTCAAGAGGAGCGGGAGCTCAGATACGCAGTATTTT
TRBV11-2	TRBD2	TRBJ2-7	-	CASSWRAGLAGDEQYF	TGTGCCAGCAGCTGGAGGGCGGGTCTAGCGGGAGACGAGCAGTACTTC
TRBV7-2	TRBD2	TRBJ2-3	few	CASSLGRAGTTQYF	TGTGCCAGCAGCTTAGGCCGAGCGGGAACAACGCAGTATTTT
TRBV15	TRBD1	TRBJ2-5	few	CATSRLLQGAETQYF	TGTGCCACCAGCAGACTCCTCCAGGGGGCAGAGACCCAGTACTTC
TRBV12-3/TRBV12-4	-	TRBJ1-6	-	CASSPSRVRGVTSYNSPLHF	TGTGCCAGCAGCCCATCCCGGGTCAGGGGTGTGACCTCCTATAATTCACCCCTCCACTTT